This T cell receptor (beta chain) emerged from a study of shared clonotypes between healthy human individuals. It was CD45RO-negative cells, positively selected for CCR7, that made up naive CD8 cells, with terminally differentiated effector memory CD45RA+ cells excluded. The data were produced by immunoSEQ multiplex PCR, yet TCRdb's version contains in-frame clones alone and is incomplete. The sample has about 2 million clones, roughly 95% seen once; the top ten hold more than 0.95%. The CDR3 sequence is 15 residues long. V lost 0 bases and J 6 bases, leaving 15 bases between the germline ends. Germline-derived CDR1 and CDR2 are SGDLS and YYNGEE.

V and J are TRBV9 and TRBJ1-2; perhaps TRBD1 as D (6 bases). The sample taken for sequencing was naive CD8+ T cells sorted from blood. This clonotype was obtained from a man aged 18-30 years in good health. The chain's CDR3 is CASSVVQGQVDGYTF. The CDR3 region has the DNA TGTGCCAGCAGCGTAGTTCAGGGGCAGGTAGATGGCTACACCTTC. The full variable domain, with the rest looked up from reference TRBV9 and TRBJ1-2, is DSGVTQTPKHLITATGQRVTLRCSPRSGDLSVYWYQQSLDQGLQFLIQYYNGEERAKGNILERFSAQQFPDLHSELNLSSLELGDSALYFCASSVVQGQVDGYTFGSGTRLTVV.